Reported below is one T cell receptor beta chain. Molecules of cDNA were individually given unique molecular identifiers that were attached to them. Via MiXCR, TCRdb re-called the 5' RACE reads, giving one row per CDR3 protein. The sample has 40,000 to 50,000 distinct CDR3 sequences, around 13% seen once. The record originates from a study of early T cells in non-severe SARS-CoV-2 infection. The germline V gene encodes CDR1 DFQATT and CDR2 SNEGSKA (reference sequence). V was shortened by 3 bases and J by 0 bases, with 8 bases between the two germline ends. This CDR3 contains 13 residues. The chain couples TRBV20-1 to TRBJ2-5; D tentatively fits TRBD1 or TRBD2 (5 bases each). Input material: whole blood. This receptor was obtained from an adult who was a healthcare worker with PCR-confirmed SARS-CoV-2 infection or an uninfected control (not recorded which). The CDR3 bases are TGCAGTGCTAGCGGGACCAACCAAGAGACCCAGTACTTC. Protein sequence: CSASGTNQETQYF.